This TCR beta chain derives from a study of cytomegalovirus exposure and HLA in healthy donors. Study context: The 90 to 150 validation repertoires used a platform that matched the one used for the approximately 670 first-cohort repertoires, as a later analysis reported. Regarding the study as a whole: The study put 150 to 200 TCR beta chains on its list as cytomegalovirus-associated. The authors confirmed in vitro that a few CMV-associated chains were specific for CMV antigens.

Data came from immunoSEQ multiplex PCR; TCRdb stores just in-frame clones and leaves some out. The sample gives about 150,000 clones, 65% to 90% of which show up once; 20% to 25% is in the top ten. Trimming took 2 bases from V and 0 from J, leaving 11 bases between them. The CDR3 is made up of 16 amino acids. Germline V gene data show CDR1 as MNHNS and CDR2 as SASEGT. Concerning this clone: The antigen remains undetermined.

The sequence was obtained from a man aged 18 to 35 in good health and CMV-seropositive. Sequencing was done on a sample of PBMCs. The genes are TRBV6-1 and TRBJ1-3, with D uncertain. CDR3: CASSEPAASSGNTIYF. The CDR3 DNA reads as TGTGCCAGCAGTGAACCAGCGGCGTCCTCTGGAAACACCATATATTTT.